This entry is about one T cell receptor (beta chain). Its antigen is unknown. The sample holds no much larger clone one base away, and base qualities are not on file. Thawed PBMCs were FACS-sorted into unstimulated Tregs (CD4+CD25+CD127-), CD4+ non-Tregs (CD4+CD25-), CD4 cells and CD8 cells. Blood from healthy controls was obtained either from healthy volunteers or as purchased buffy coats. Healthy control blood was processed to PBMCs with a Ficoll density gradient and then cryopreserved, whereas patient PBMCs were collected both before and after transplant. The sample belongs to a study of Tregs in tolerant kidney transplant recipients (dated by TCRdb to the late 2010s). A note on the overall study: The study applied TCRbeta sequencing to find donor-specific regulatory T cells before combined kidney and bone marrow transplantation and then followed those same cells after transplant. Several methods of expanding Tregs specific for an allogeneic donor were compared by TCRbeta repertoire sequencing in 3 healthy controls.

What the authors observed across the whole study: Biological reproducibility was not directly assessed, although technical replication error appeared to be minimal. Expanding Tregs with activated donor B cells appeared to identify the most biologically relevant and donor-specific TCRbeta repertoire. The study was constrained by small patient numbers, and validation of the findings is required in larger populations and under other immunosuppression protocols.

The germline V gene (reference sequence) provides CDR1 GTSNPN and CDR2 SVGIG. V and J lose 3 bases and 3 bases, and a span of 14 bases separates them. Reading from cysteine to phenylalanine, the CDR3 counts 14 amino acids. The entry retains the CDR3 DNA only, 42 bases that are in frame from base 1. Genomic DNA was extracted from sorted cells with the QIAGEN DNeasy Blood and Tissue Kit for TCRbeta CDR3 sequencing. High-throughput TCRbeta CDR3 sequencing was carried out commercially through immunoSEQ, with PCR amplification with bias correction and internal controls included. The original pipeline was this. Unique productive TCRbeta sequences were defined by CDR3 nucleotide sequence where primers matched, and otherwise by CDR3 amino acid sequence together with Vbeta and Jbeta genes. To correct sorting error, sequences shared between sorted populations at a frequency ratio of 2:1 or less were removed; the rest were assigned to the higher population. A sequence counted as donor-reactive if, in CFSE-low cells, the sequence had a frequency of at least 0.01% and was expanded at least 5-fold compared with unstimulated cells. Jensen-Shannon divergence, calculated on the top 100 TCRbeta sequences ranked by frequency, was used to quantify repertoire divergence. For samples with multiple sequencing runs, sorting error was corrected in each run separately before the runs were combined. Drawn from immuneACCESS, this table holds only the in-frame rearrangements with V and J called that TCRdb kept. Clones are partly lost; checked studies trace under half to an unresolved V gene and leave the rest unexplained. V and J calls and clone size follow that table, whereas D and trimming were derived from the DNA. Here the sample has 92,000 or so clones; just over 90% occur a single time. The top ten clones comprise 4.7% of the sample.

Sequencing was carried out using CD8+ T cells from blood. Recombination linked TRBV30 to TRBJ1-1; TRBD1 is possibly the D segment (6 matching bases). This TCR derives from a human donor in good health. The nucleotide sequence reads as follows: TGTGCCTGGAGCCTCAGGGGTGGACACACTGAAGCTTTCTTT. The resulting protein is CAWSLRGGHTEAFF. The CDR3 plus the reference TRBV30 and TRBJ1-1 genes for the other parts give the full variable domain: SQTIHQWPATLVQPVGSPLSLECTVEGTSNPNLYWYRQAAGRGLQLLFYSVGIGQISSEVPQNLSASRPQDRQFILSSKKLLLSDSGFYLCAWSLRGGHTEAFFGQGTRLTVV.